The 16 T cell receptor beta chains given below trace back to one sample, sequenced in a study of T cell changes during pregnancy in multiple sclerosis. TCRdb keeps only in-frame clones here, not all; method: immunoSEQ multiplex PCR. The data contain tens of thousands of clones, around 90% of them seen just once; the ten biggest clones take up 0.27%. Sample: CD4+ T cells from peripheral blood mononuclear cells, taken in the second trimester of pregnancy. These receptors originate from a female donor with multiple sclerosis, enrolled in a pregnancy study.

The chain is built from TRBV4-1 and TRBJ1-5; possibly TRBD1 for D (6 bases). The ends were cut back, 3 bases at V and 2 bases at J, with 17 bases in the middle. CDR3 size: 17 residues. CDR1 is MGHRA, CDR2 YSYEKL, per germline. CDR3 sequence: CASSHPTGSSGNQPQHF. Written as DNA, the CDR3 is TGCGCCAGCAGCCATCCTACAGGGTCGTCGGGCAATCAGCCCCAGCATTTT.

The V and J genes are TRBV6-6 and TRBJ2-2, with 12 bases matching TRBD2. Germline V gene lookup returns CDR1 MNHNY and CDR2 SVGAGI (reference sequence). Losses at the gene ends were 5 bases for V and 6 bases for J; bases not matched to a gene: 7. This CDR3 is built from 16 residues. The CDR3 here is CASSPPSGGAAGELFF. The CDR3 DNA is TGTGCCAGCAGTCCACCTAGCGGGGGGGCGGCCGGGGAGCTGTTTTTT.

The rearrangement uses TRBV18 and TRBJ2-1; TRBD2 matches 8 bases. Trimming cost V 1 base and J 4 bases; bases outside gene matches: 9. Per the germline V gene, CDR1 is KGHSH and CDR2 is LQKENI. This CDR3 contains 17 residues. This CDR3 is CASSPLAGGATYNEQFF. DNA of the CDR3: TGTGCCAGCTCACCACTGGCCGGGGGGGCCACTTACAATGAGCAGTTCTTC.

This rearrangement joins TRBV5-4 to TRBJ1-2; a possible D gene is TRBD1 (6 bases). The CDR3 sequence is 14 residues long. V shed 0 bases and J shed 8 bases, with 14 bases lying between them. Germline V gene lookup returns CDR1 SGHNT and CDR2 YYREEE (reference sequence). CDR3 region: CASSLETQGRGYTF. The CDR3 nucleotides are TGTGCCAGCAGCTTGGAGACTCAGGGGCGCGGCTACACCTTC.

The CDR3 loop is CASSDRDNMNTEAFF. The CDR3 DNA reads as TGTGCCAGCAGCGATAGGGACAACATGAACACTGAAGCTTTCTTT. The V gene is TRBV9, the J gene TRBJ1-1; TRBD1 might be the D (6 bases). CDR1 and CDR2 (germline): SGDLS, YYNGEE. Trimming cost V 3 bases and J 0 bases, with 12 bases left between them. The CDR3 sequence is 15 residues long. The full variable domain, its missing parts supplied by reference TRBV9 and TRBJ1-1, is DSGVTQTPKHLITATGQRVTLRCSPRSGDLSVYWYQQSLDQGLQFLIQYYNGEERAKGNILERFSAQQFPDLHSELNLSSLELGDSALYFCASSDRDNMNTEAFFGQGTRLTVV.

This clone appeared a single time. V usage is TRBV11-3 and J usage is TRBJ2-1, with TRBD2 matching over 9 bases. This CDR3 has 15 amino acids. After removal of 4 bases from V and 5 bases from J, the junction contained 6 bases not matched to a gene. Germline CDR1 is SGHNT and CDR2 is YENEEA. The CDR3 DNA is TGTGCCAGCAGCTATAGCGGGAGTGGAGACAATGAGCAGTTCTTC. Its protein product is CASSYSGSGDNEQFF.

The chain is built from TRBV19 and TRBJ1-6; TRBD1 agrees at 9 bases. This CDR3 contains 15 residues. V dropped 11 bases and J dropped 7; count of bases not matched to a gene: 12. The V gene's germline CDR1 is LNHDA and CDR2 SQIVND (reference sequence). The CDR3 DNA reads TGTGCCTCCCGGGACAGGGCTGGGGGAAATTCACCCCTCCACTTT. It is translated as CASRDRAGGNSPLHF.

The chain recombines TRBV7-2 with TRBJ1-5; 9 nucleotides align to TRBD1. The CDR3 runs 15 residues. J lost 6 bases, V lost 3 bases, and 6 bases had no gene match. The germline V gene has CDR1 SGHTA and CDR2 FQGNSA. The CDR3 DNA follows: TGTGCCAGCAGCTTGTTTCCGGGACAGGGTCAGCCCCAGCATTTT. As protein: CASSLFPGQGQPQHF. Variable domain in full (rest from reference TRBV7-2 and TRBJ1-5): GAGVSQSPSNKVTEKGKDVELRCDPISGHTALYWYRQSLGQGLEFLIYFQGNSAPDKSGLPSDRFSAERTGGSVSTLTIQRTQQEDSAVYLCASSLFPGQGQPQHFGDGTRLSIL.

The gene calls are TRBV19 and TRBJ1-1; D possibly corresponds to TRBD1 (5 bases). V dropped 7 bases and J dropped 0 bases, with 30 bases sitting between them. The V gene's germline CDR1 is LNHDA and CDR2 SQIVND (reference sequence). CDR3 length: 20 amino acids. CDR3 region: CASTRWGRLLREAMNTEAFF. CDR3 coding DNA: TGTGCCAGTACCCGGTGGGGACGGCTATTAAGGGAGGCTATGAACACTGAAGCTTTCTTT.

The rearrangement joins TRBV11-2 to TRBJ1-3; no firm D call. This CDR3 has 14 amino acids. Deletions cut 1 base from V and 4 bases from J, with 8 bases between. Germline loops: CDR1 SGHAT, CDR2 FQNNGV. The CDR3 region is CASSLGRRGNTIYF. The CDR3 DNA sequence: TGTGCCAGCAGCTTAGGACGGCGGGGAAACACCATATATTTT.

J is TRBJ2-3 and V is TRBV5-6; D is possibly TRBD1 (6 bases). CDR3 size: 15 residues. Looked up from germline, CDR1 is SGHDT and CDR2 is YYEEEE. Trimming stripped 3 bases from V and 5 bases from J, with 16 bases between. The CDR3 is CASSSYRDTKDTQYF. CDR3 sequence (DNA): TGTGCCAGCAGCTCGTACCGGGACACCAAAGATACGCAGTATTTT.

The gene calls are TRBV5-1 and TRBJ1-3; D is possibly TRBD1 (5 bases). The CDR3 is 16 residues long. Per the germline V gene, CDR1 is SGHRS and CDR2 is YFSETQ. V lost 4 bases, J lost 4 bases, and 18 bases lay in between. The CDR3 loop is CASSPEAGRGGNTIYF. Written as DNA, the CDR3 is TGCGCCAGCAGCCCGGAGGCGGGACGTGGAGGAAACACCATATATTTT.

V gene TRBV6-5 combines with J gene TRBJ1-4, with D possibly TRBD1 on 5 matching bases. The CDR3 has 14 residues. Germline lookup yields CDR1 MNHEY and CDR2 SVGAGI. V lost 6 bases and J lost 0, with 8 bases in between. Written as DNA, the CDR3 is TGTGCCAGCAGCGGGACTGCAACTAATGAAAAACTGTTTTTT. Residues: CASSGTATNEKLFF.

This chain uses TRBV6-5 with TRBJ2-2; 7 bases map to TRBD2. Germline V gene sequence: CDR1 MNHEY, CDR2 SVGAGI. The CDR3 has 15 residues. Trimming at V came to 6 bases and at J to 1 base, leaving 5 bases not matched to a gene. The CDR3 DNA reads TGTGCCAGCAGACGTCCGGGGGGGAACACCGGGGAGCTGTTTTTT. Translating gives CASRRPGGNTGELFF.

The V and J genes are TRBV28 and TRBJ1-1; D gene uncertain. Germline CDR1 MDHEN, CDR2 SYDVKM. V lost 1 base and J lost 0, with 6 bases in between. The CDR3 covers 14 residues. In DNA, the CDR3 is TGTGCCAGCAGTTTATACAGCATGAACACTGAAGCTTTCTTT. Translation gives CASSLYSMNTEAFF.

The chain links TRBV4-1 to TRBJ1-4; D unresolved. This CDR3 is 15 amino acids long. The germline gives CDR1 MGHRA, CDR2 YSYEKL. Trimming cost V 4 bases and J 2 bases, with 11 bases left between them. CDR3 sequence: CASSLFTVTNEKLFF. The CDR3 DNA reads TGCGCCAGCAGCCTTTTTACTGTGACTAATGAAAAACTGTTTTTT.